The next 25 T cell receptor beta chains were all read from a single sample in a study of blood T cell repertoires in COVID-19. Profiled with immunoSEQ multiplex PCR; TCRdb holds only in-frame clones, not every one. The table includes approximately 200,000 clones, about 87% detected once. Sequencing was carried out using peripheral blood. The source is a man aged 70-80 years with acute or convalescent COVID-19.

This clone came up once. The V call is TRBV14, the J call TRBJ2-7, with D perhaps matching TRBD1 (5 bases). V dropped 5 bases and J dropped 5 bases, with 13 bases sitting between them. The CDR3 contains 13 residues. Germline values: CDR1 SGHDN, CDR2 FVKESK. The DNA of the CDR3 is TGTGCCAGCAGCTCAGGGTTAGAGGACGAGCAGTACTTC. Protein product: CASSSGLEDEQYF. Complete variable domain (other parts from reference TRBV14 and TRBJ2-7): EAGVTQFPSHSVIEKGQTVTLRCDPISGHDNLYWYRRVMGKEIKFLLHFVKESKQDESGMPNNRFLAERTGGTYSTLKVQPAELEDSGVYFCASSSGLEDEQYFGPGTRLTVT.

CDR3 loop: CASTQRGATNTEAFF. CDR3 coding DNA: TGCGCCAGCACCCAGCGGGGGGCAACGAACACTGAAGCTTTCTTT. The V gene is TRBV5-1, the J gene TRBJ1-1, with a tentative D call TRBD1 (6 bases). Looked up from germline, CDR1 is SGHRS and CDR2 is YFSETQ. V lost 6 bases and J lost 1, with 16 bases in between. The CDR3 spans 15 residues.

The J gene is TRBJ2-3, the V gene TRBV7-9, with TRBD2 matching 14 bases. V was clipped by 5 bases and J by 5 bases; unmatched bases: 6. The CDR3 is 16 amino acids. CDR1 is SEHNR and CDR2 is FQNEAQ in the germline V gene (reference sequence). The CDR3 nucleotides read TGTGCCAGCAGCAAGGGACTAGCGGGAGAGGGAGATACGCAGTATTTT. Its protein is CASSKGLAGEGDTQYF.

The CDR3 DNA is TGTGCCAGCAGTTTAGACAGCAACTATGGCTACACCTTC. Amino acids: CASSLDSNYGYTF. The V call is TRBV12-3 or TRBV12-4, the J call TRBJ1-2; no reliable D call. This CDR3 has 13 residues. V lost 1 base and J 2 bases, leaving 5 bases between the germline ends.

The chain links TRBV28 to TRBJ1-1, with TRBD1 as a possible D gene (6 bases). With 2 bases removed from V and 1 base from J, the gap between germline ends came to 11 bases. CDR1 and CDR2 from the germline V gene are MDHEN and SYDVKM. The CDR3 is 15 amino acids. Here the CDR3 DNA reads TGTGCCAGCAGTTTAATACCGGGACAGAACACTGAAGCTTTCTTT. Translation: CASSLIPGQNTEAFF.

The chain carries TRBV28 and TRBJ1-2; 9 nucleotides match TRBD1. After removal of 4 bases from V and 2 bases from J, the junction contained 2 bases not matched to a gene. This CDR3 has 14 amino acids. Germline CDR1 is MDHEN and CDR2 is SYDVKM. CDR3: CASSSTGGNYGYTF. CDR3 sequence (DNA): TGTGCCAGCAGTTCCACAGGGGGCAACTATGGCTACACCTTC.

The table lists this clone with a few counts. Within the sample, other DNA sequences also encode this same CDR3. This chain joins TRBV5-1 and TRBJ2-7, with TRBD2 identical over 12 bases. The V segment lost 4 bases and the J segment 0 bases; nucleotides outside the gene matches: 2. CDR1 and CDR2 from the germline V gene are SGHRS and YFSETQ. CDR3 size: 15 residues. The CDR3 here is CASSPTSGSSYEQYF. The DNA for the CDR3 is TGCGCCAGCAGCCCGACTAGCGGGAGCTCCTACGAGCAGTACTTC.

The genes are TRBV21-1 and TRBJ2-3; TRBD2 reflects the table's D call only, with no check against the DNA. TRBV21-1 is assigned pseudogene status. The CDR3 length is 15 residues. CDR3 amino acids: CARRTLAGRGDTQYF. Written as DNA, the CDR3 is TGTGCCAGACGCACACTCGCGGGACGGGGGGATACGCAGTATTTT.

The V call is TRBV3-1 (or the pseudogene TRBV3-2), the J call TRBJ2-7; D not certain. V lost 5 bases and J lost 3, with 8 bases in between. Germline assignment: CDR1 LGHDT and CDR2 YNNKEL (reference sequence). The CDR3 is 12 amino acids. CDR3 nucleotides: TGTGCCAGCAGCTTTAGTAACTACGAGCAGTACTTC. It translates to CASSFSNYEQYF.

V is TRBV5-6 and J is TRBJ2-3; D gene uncertain. Germline V gene data show CDR1 as SGHDT and CDR2 as YYEEEE. The ends were cut back, 3 bases at V and 6 bases at J, with 5 bases in the middle. The CDR3 runs 11 residues. CDR3 sequence reads: CASSYGDTQYF. CDR3 coding DNA: TGTGCCAGCAGCTACGGGGATACGCAGTATTTT. The variable domain in full, with the rest retrieved from reference TRBV5-6 and TRBJ2-3, is DAGVTQSPTHLIKTRGQQVTLRCSPKSGHDTVSWYQQALGQGPQFIFQYYEEEERQRGNFPDRFSGHQFPNYSSELNVNALLLGDSALYLCASSYGDTQYFGPGTRLTVL.

The V and J genes are TRBV18 and TRBJ2-7, with 7 bases that match TRBD1. From germline, CDR1 is KGHSH and CDR2 LQKENI. V lost 5 bases and J lost 3; bases outside the gene matches: 7. The length of the CDR3 is 14 residues. The CDR3 spells CASSSTGILYEQYF. CDR3 bases: TGTGCCAGCTCATCGACAGGGATTCTCTACGAGCAGTACTTC.

The gene calls are TRBV6-5 and TRBJ1-1, with D tentatively TRBD1 (5 bases). V lost 0 bases, J lost 1 base, and 9 bases lay in between. Per germline, CDR1 MNHEY and CDR2 SVGAGI. This CDR3 has 15 amino acids. CDR3 amino acids: CASSYSYQGNTEAFF. Written as DNA, the CDR3 is TGTGCCAGCAGTTACTCGTATCAGGGGAACACTGAAGCTTTCTTT.

In this sample, this clone turned up once. The chain has TRBV30 and TRBJ2-3, with 9 bases fitting TRBD2. This CDR3 has 17 residues. Trimming removed 0 bases from V and 3 bases from J; junction bases left unmatched: 10. Germline values: CDR1 GTSNPN, CDR2 SVGIG (reference sequence). CDR3 residues: CAWSVQVAGVKTDTQYF. The CDR3 DNA reads TGTGCCTGGAGTGTACAGGTAGCGGGAGTCAAGACAGATACGCAGTATTTT.

The rearrangement links TRBV7-4 to TRBJ2-7, with TRBD2 as a possible D gene (5 bases). Germline V CDR1 and CDR2: SGHVT, SQSDAQ. The CDR3 totals 12 residues. Trimming left V 5 bases short and J 6 bases short, with 11 bases between. The CDR3 loop reads CASSPTSSEQYF. CDR3 nucleotides: TGTGCCAGCAGCCCCACTAGTTCCGAGCAGTACTTC.

The rearrangement joins TRBV28 to TRBJ1-1; 9 positions agree with TRBD1. The CDR3 has 16 amino acids. Germline lookup yields CDR1 MDHEN and CDR2 SYDVKM. With V trimmed by 4 bases and J by 0 bases, 6 bases remained unmatched. This CDR3 reads CASSSRQGVLNTEAFF. As DNA, the CDR3 is TGTGCCAGCAGTTCCCGACAGGGGGTACTGAACACTGAAGCTTTCTTT.

In the case of this clone: Other DNA sequences in this sample translate to the same CDR3. The V gene is TRBV5-1, the J gene TRBJ1-1, with TRBD1 identical over 10 bases. The V gene's germline CDR1 is SGHRS and CDR2 YFSETQ. This CDR3 has 15 amino acids. Trimming at V came to 4 bases and at J to 1 base, leaving 4 bases not matched to a gene. As DNA, the CDR3 is TGCGCCAGCAGCGGGGGACAGGGGACGAACACTGAAGCTTTCTTT. Its translation is CASSGGQGTNTEAFF. Full variable domain (missing parts from reference TRBV5-1 and TRBJ1-1): KAGVTQTPRYLIKTRGQQVTLSCSPISGHRSVSWYQQTPGQGLQFLFEYFSETQRNKGNFPGRFSGRQFSNSRSEMNVSTLELGDSALYLCASSGGQGTNTEAFFGQGTRLTVV.

This sequence joins TRBV4-1 and TRBJ1-2, with 7 bases matching TRBD1. The CDR3 loop spans 15 amino acids. Trimming at V came to 0 bases and at J to 3 bases, leaving 4 bases not matched to a gene. The germline V gene has CDR1 MGHRA and CDR2 YSYEKL. The CDR3 region is CASSQETGFDYGYTF. For the CDR3, the DNA is TGCGCCAGCAGCCAAGAGACAGGGTTTGACTATGGCTACACCTTC.

Here the CDR3 DNA reads TGTGCCAGCAGTTACGGGACTAGCGGGATCTACGAGCAGTACTTC. Translating gives CASSYGTSGIYEQYF. The rearrangement links TRBV6-5 to TRBJ2-7; 13 nucleotides match TRBD2. With V trimmed by 2 bases and J by 3 bases, 1 base remained unmatched. Germline CDR1 MNHEY, CDR2 SVGAGI. This CDR3 is 15 amino acids long.

The chain joins TRBV6-5 to TRBJ1-4; 12 bases match TRBD1. J was trimmed by 7 bases and V by 6 bases; bases with no gene match: 3. This CDR3 region has 14 residues. CDR1 MNHEY and CDR2 SVGAGI come from the germline V gene. This CDR3 is CASRGTGGTEKLFF. The CDR3 coding sequence is TGTGCCAGCAGGGGGACAGGGGGCACTGAAAAACTGTTTTTT.

The V and J genes are TRBV30 and TRBJ2-4; TRBD2 is a possible D gene (6 bases). The CDR3 length is 13 residues. Trimming left V 3 bases short and J 7 bases short, with 13 bases between. The germline gives CDR1 GTSNPN, CDR2 SVGIG (reference sequence). CDR3 region: CAWRRRSGNIQYF. The CDR3, as DNA: TGTGCCTGGAGAAGGCGGAGCGGGAACATTCAGTACTTC. Together with reference TRBV30 and TRBJ2-4, the CDR3 gives the full variable domain: SQTIHQWPATLVQPVGSPLSLECTVEGTSNPNLYWYRQAAGRGLQLLFYSVGIGQISSEVPQNLSASRPQDRQFILSSKKLLLSDSGFYLCAWRRRSGNIQYFGAGTRLSVL.

The chain links TRBV10-3 to TRBJ1-1; D may be TRBD1 (6 bases). Deletions cut 6 bases from V and 2 bases from J, with 10 bases between. The germline V gene encodes CDR1 ENHRY and CDR2 SYGVKD. The CDR3 sequence is 13 residues long. CDR3 sequence (DNA): TGTGCCATCAGGTGGACAGAAAACACTGAAGCTTTCTTT. Translated: CAIRWTENTEAFF.

The V call is TRBV12-3 or TRBV12-4, the J call TRBJ1-6; perhaps TRBD1 as D (5 bases). The CDR3 covers 13 residues. V dropped 6 bases and J dropped 8 bases, with 11 bases sitting between them. In DNA form, the CDR3 reads TGTGCCAGCAGCCCGAAAGGGGATTCACCCCTCCACTTT. Encoded protein: CASSPKGDSPLHF.

The J gene is TRBJ1-3, the V gene TRBV18; D not resolved. Germline CDR1 reads KGHSH; CDR2 reads LQKENI. The V gene lost 5 bases and the J gene lost 0 bases, with 8 bases spanning the gap. The CDR3 sequence is 14 residues long. The CDR3 region is CASSSLNSGNTIYF. CDR3 in DNA: TGTGCCAGCTCATCACTCAACTCTGGAAACACCATATATTTT. Filled out from reference TRBV18 and TRBJ1-3, the complete variable domain reads NAGVMQNPRHLVRRRGQEARLRCSPMKGHSHVYWYRQLPEEGLKFMVYLQKENIIDESGMPKERFSAEFPKEGPSILRIQQVVRGDSAAYFCASSSLNSGNTIYFGEGSWLTVV.

The chain carries TRBV20-1 and TRBJ2-7; 7 positions agree with TRBD1. Trimming took 4 bases from V and 0 from J; bases not matched to a gene: 9. In germline, CDR1 is DFQATT, CDR2 SNEGSKA (reference sequence). This CDR3 comprises 15 residues. CDR3 nucleotides: TGCAGTGCTATTGATGTTTGGGACAGCTCCTACGAGCAGTACTTC. It is translated as CSAIDVWDSSYEQYF.

This clone was recorded many times. This chain links TRBV18 with TRBJ2-1; D not resolved. V was trimmed by 5 bases and J by 0 bases, leaving 20 bases between them. This CDR3 region has 18 residues. CDR1 and CDR2 from the germline V gene are KGHSH and LQKENI. This CDR3 is CASSSAAGIGSSYNEQFF. CDR3 coding DNA: TGTGCCAGCTCAAGCGCAGCCGGAATCGGAAGCTCCTACAATGAGCAGTTCTTC.